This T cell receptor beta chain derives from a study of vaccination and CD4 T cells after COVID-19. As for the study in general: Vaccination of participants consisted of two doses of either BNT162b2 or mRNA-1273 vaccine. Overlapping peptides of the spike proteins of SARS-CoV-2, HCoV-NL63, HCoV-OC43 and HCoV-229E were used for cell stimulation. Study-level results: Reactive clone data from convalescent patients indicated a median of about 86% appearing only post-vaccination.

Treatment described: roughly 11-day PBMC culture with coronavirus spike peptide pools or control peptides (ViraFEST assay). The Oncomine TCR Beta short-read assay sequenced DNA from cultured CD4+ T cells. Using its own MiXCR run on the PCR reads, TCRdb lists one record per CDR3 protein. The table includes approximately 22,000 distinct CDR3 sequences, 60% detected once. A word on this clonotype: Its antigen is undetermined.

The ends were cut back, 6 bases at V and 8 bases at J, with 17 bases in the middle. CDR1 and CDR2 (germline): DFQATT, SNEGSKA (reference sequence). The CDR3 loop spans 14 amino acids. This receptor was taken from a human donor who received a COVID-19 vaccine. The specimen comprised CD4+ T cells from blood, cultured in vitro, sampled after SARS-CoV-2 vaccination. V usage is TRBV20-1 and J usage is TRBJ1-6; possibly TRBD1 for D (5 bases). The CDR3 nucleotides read TGCAGTGCCCCCCCCCAGGGAGGTGATTCACCCCTCCACTTT. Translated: CSAPPQGGDSPLHF.